A single T cell receptor beta chain is shown here with its context. Its matching antigen is unknown. These data belong to a study of T cell responses to AZD1222 COVID-19 vaccine. Study-level findings and limits: Donors were mostly white British, more females; clonal diversity possibly underestimated.

V was clipped by 5 bases and J by 6 bases, with 23 bases between them. CDR3 length: 17 residues. Germline CDR1 and CDR2: ENHRY and SYGVKD. Here immunoSEQ multiplex PCR was the method, and the copy in TCRdb shows in-frame clones only, minus some. The table lists around 110,000 clones, approximately 90% of them singletons. This sample comprised peripheral blood, obtained on day 0 of AZD1222 vaccination. The TCR comes from an adult in good health. The chain uses TRBV10-3 and TRBJ2-1; a possible D gene is TRBD2 (7 bases). The CDR3 region is CAISPSPGGLRPNEQFF. The CDR3 coding sequence is TGTGCCATCAGTCCTTCCCCGGGGGGCCTCCGGCCCAATGAGCAGTTCTTC.